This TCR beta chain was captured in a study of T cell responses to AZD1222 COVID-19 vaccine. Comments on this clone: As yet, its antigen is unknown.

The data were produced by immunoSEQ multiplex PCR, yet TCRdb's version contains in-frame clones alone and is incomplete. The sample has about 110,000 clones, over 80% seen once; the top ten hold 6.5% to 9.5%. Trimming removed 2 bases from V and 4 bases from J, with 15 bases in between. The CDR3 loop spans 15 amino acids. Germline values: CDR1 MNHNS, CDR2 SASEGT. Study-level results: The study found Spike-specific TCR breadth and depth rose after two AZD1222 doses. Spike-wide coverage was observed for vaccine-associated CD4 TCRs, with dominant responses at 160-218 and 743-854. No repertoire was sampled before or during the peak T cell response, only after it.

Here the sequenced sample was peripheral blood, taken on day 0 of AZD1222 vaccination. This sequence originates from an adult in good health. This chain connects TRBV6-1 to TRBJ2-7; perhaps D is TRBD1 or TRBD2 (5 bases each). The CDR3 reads CASSEQGVGIYEQYF. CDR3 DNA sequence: TGTGCCAGCAGTGAACAGGGAGTTGGAATATACGAGCAGTACTTC.